This T cell receptor beta chain was retrieved from a study of T cell responses to AZD1222 COVID-19 vaccine. Study-wide points: CD4 TCRs covered the whole spike, strongest at regions 160-218 and 743-854. Reportedly, close to half of spike-specific TCRs are directed against unmutated variant regions.

The assay was immunoSEQ multiplex PCR, and TCRdb's table has in-frame clones only and misses some. This sample carries around 150,000 clones, 85% to 95% of them seen once, and the ten largest clones take about 1.5%. Trimming took off 4 bases at V and 0 bases at J, with 16 bases between the two ends. The germline gives CDR1 SGHTA, CDR2 FQGNSA. The CDR3 is 17 amino acids. On this clone itself: What it binds is not known.

This specimen was peripheral blood, taken on day 0 of AZD1222 vaccination. The receptor's source is an adult in good health. This chain connects TRBV7-2 to TRBJ1-3; D remains ambiguous. This CDR3 reads CASSSRHSASSGNTIYF. The CDR3 coding sequence is TGTGCCAGCAGCTCCCGGCACTCAGCGAGCTCTGGAAACACCATATATTTT.